What follows are 20 T cell receptor beta chains derived from one specimen sequenced in a study of human T cells and chemical hapten exposure (dated by TCRdb to about 2021). What this sample's time point label stands for: patch test 1, 2 weeks after DPC sensitization. The treatment or condition label, read with the paper, signifies: therapeutic diphenylcyclopropenone sensitization with weekly scalp DPC. The library was made by RACE. The sequencing machine was a NextSeq 500. Using fastp trimming at Q25 and MiXCR clonotype assembly, TCRdb reanalyzed the public sequencing data and kept in-frame beta chains. Identical CDR3 proteins give one entry, which carries the most common genes and DNA. The sample table lists around 380,000 distinct CDR3 sequences, roughly 4.8% of them with a count of one. The top ten clonotypes cover 2% to 2.5% of the sample. The specimen comprised whole blood, sampled in connection with sensitization to the hapten diphenylcyclopropenone (DPC). These receptors all come from a woman aged 45-65 years with alopecia areata. Some clones in this sample may be carry-over from other donors' samples.

This clonotype was counted many times. This sequence joins TRBV5-8 and TRBJ2-1, with D perhaps TRBD1 (5 bases). Germline values: CDR1 SGHTS, CDR2 YDEGEE. The V end was cut by 5 bases, the J end by 4 bases, with 7 bases between. The CDR3 contains 12 residues. The CDR3 DNA follows: TGTGCCAGCAGGTCAGGGTACAATGAGCAGTTCTTC. This translates into CASRSGYNEQFF.

The sample holds many counts of this clonotype. This rearrangement joins TRBV4-1 to TRBJ2-7, with a possible D match to TRBD2 (5 bases). CDR1 is MGHRA, CDR2 YSYEKL, per germline. Trimming stripped 0 bases from V and 5 bases from J, with 14 bases between. This CDR3 has 15 amino acids. Written as DNA, the CDR3 is TGCGCCAGCAGCCAAGATAACGGAGGTGTAAACGAGCAGTACTTC. Residues: CASSQDNGGVNEQYF.

This clonotype was observed a single time. A much more abundant neighbour one base away suggests this may be a read error. V gene TRBV20-1 combines with J gene TRBJ1-6, with 9 bases aligning to TRBD1. V lost 3 bases and J lost 8; bases outside the gene matches: 14. In germline, CDR1 is DFQATT, CDR2 SNEGSKA (reference sequence). The CDR3 is 17 amino acids. The CDR3 region has the DNA TGCAGTGCTAGTGGGAAAATGGGACAGGGAAATGATTCACCCCTCCACTTT. Encoded protein: CSASGKMGQGNDSPLHF.

This clonotype has a count of ten or more. The V gene is TRBV20-1, the J gene TRBJ1-2, with D hard to call. The CDR3 has 16 amino acids. Looked up from germline, CDR1 is DFQATT and CDR2 is SNEGSKA (reference sequence). The V and J ends lost 0 bases and 4 bases respectively, with 18 bases between them. The CDR3 DNA sequence: TGCAGTGCTAGAGAACACTCGGCCGGGCCCCTCTATGGCTACACCTTC. It is translated as CSAREHSAGPLYGYTF.

This clonotype turned up a few times. This chain connects TRBV2 to TRBJ1-1; 9 positions agree with TRBD1. The CDR3 covers 14 residues. CDR1 is SNHLY, CDR2 FYNNEI, per germline. The trim removed 5 bases at V and 5 bases at J, leaving 6 bases unmatched. The CDR3: CASSPGTGFTEAFF. The CDR3 DNA follows: TGTGCCAGCAGTCCCGGGACAGGGTTTACTGAAGCTTTCTTT.

This clonotype was observed a few times. J is TRBJ1-1 and V is TRBV19; the D is unclear. In germline, CDR1 is LNHDA, CDR2 SQIVND (reference sequence). V was shortened by 3 bases and J by 1 base, with 6 bases between the two germline ends. CDR3 length equals 13 residues. The CDR3 loop is CASSMYRNTEAFF. The CDR3 DNA follows: TGTGCCAGTAGTATGTACAGGAACACTGAAGCTTTCTTT.

This clonotype was detected many times. The chain carries TRBV12-3 or TRBV12-4 and TRBJ2-3, with 11 nucleotides matching TRBD2. This CDR3 contains 18 residues. Trimming removed 7 bases from V and 3 bases from J; junction bases left unmatched: 15. For the CDR3, the DNA is TGTGCCAGCACCCTCGGAACTAGCGGGAGTTGGGGGACAGATACGCAGTATTTT. It translates to CASTLGTSGSWGTDTQYF.

The gene calls are TRBV6-1 and TRBJ2-7, with D possibly TRBD1 on 5 matching bases. Trimming took 6 bases from V and 6 from J, leaving 9 bases between them. The CDR3 is made up of 11 amino acids. Germline V lookup: CDR1 MNHNS, CDR2 SASEGT. CDR3 protein: CASRQGPEQYF. CDR3 DNA: TGTGCCAGCAGGCAGGGCCCCGAGCAGTACTTC.

Remarks on this clonotype: A much larger clone lies one base from this, so it may be a read error. This sequence joins TRBV5-4 and TRBJ2-3, with a possible D match to TRBD1 (5 bases). Per the germline V gene, CDR1 is SGHNT and CDR2 is YYREEE (reference sequence). This CDR3 is built from 13 residues. For the CDR3, the DNA is TGTGCCAGCAGCCTCCCAGGGCCGGATACGCGGTATTTT. It is translated as CASSLPGPDTRYF.

This clonotype was detected many times. V and J are TRBV6-1 and TRBJ2-3; 8 bases are shared with TRBD2. From germline, CDR1 is MNHNS and CDR2 SASEGT. V gave up 4 bases and J gave up 2 bases; unmatched junction bases: 8. The CDR3 spans 16 residues. Written as DNA, the CDR3 is TGTGCCAGCAGTGCCCTGGCGGGAGGACTCACAGATACGCAGTATTTT. Amino acid sequence: CASSALAGGLTDTQYF.

This clonotype was counted a few times. The chain links TRBV9 to TRBJ2-1; weak D call: TRBD2 (5 bases). The CDR3 loop spans 15 amino acids. From germline, CDR1 is SGDLS and CDR2 YYNGEE. The germline V and J ends were trimmed by 6 bases and 4 bases, with 17 bases remaining between them. The CDR3 nucleotides are TGTGCCAGCACCGAGGGCGCAGCAGAGTACAATGAGCAGTTCTTC. It specifies CASTEGAAEYNEQFF.

This clonotype was seen repeatedly, ten times or more. The chain carries TRBV29-1 and TRBJ2-5; D might be TRBD2 (6 bases). The CDR3 is 16 residues long. Germline CDR1 reads SQVTM; CDR2 reads ANQGSEA. V lost 3 bases and J 2 bases, leaving 19 bases between the germline ends. The DNA for the CDR3 is TGCAGCGTTGATAAAGGGCCCTCGGGGAGGCAAGAGACCCAGTACTTC. The encoded protein is CSVDKGPSGRQETQYF.

The chain recombines TRBV15 with TRBJ1-4; unclear D gene. The CDR3 contains 11 residues. Germline V CDR1 and CDR2: LNHNV, YYDKDF (reference sequence). The V and J ends lost 6 bases and 8 bases respectively, with 7 bases between them. The CDR3 DNA follows: TGTGCCACCAGGGGCAACGAAAAACTGTTTTTT. Translation: CATRGNEKLFF.

This chain connects TRBV29-1 to TRBJ2-7, with TRBD2 identical over 11 bases. This CDR3 is 12 amino acids long. The junction had 0 bases not matched to a gene; V was cut back by 2 bases and J by 6 bases. The germline gives CDR1 SQVTM, CDR2 ANQGSEA. CDR3 bases: TGCAGCGTTGAACTAGCGGGGGGCGAGCAGTACTTC. This encodes CSVELAGGEQYF.

V is TRBV7-2 and J is TRBJ1-1; no firm D call. The CDR3 has 13 amino acids. Trimming shortened V by 4 bases and J by 1 base, and 7 bases separated the two germline ends. In germline, CDR1 is SGHTA, CDR2 FQGNSA. The CDR3 reads CASSSAPNTEAFF. For the CDR3, the DNA is TGTGCCAGCAGCTCTGCCCCGAACACTGAAGCTTTCTTT. The full variable domain, its missing parts supplied by reference TRBV7-2 and TRBJ1-1, is GAGVSQSPSNKVTEKGKDVELRCDPISGHTALYWYRQSLGQGLEFLIYFQGNSAPDKSGLPSDRFSAERTGGSVSTLTIQRTQQEDSAVYLCASSSAPNTEAFFGQGTRLTVV.

This clonotype was counted at least ten times. The J gene is TRBJ1-1, the V gene TRBV6-2 or TRBV6-3, with TRBD1 as a possible D gene (5 bases). With 4 bases removed from V and 0 bases from J, the gap between germline ends came to 9 bases. The CDR3 is 14 residues long. Germline CDR1 is MNHEY and CDR2 is SVGEGT. In DNA form, the CDR3 reads TGTGCCAGCAGTTCATGGGGGATGAACACTGAAGCTTTCTTT. It is translated as CASSSWGMNTEAFF.

This clonotype was recorded at least ten times. The chain employs TRBV12-3 or TRBV12-4 and TRBJ2-3; maybe TRBD2 (6 bases). V lost 3 bases and J lost 3, with 10 bases in between. The CDR3 covers 14 residues. The CDR3 is CASSFLRGTDTQYF. Here the CDR3 DNA reads TGTGCCAGCAGTTTCCTGCGGGGAACAGATACGCAGTATTTT.

This clonotype was seen more than once but under ten times. V is TRBV20-1 and J is TRBJ1-4; D remains ambiguous. Per germline, CDR1 DFQATT and CDR2 SNEGSKA (reference sequence). V lost 0 bases, J lost 7 bases, and 9 bases lay in between. The CDR3 covers 13 residues. The CDR3 here is CSARDGPGEKLFF. CDR3 nucleotide sequence: TGCAGTGCTAGAGATGGGCCCGGTGAAAAACTGTTTTTT.

This clonotype was counted at least ten times. This chain uses TRBV27 with TRBJ2-1, with 8 nucleotides matching TRBD2. The V and J ends lost 1 base and 5 bases, in that order; junction bases with no gene match: 4. Germline lookup yields CDR1 MNHEY and CDR2 SMNVEV (reference sequence). CDR3 length: 15 amino acids. In DNA, the CDR3 is TGTGCCAGCAGTTTATACGGGGGGGCCCACAATGAGCAGTTCTTC. Its translation: CASSLYGGAHNEQFF.

The V gene is TRBV30, the J gene TRBJ2-6; D is perhaps TRBD1 (5 bases). The germline V gene has CDR1 GTSNPN and CDR2 SVGIG (reference sequence). The CDR3 contains 13 residues. Trimming removed 3 bases at V and 2 bases at J, with 5 bases between. For the CDR3, the DNA is TGTGCCTGGAGGACAGCTGGGGCCAACGTCCTGACTTTC. It yields the protein CAWRTAGANVLTF.